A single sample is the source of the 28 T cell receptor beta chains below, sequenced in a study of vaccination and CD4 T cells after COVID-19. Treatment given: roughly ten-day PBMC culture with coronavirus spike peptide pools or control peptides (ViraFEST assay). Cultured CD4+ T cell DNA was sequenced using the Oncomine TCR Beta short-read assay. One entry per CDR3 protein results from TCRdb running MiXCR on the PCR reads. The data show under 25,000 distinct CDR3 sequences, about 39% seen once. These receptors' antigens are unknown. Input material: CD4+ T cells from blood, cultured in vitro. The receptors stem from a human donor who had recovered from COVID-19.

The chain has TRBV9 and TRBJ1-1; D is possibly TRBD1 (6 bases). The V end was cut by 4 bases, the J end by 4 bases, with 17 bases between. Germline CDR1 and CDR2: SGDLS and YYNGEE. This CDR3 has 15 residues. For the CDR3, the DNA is TGTGCCAGCAGCCTCAGGGGACACCAGGCCACTGAAGCTTTCTTT. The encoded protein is CASSLRGHQATEAFF.

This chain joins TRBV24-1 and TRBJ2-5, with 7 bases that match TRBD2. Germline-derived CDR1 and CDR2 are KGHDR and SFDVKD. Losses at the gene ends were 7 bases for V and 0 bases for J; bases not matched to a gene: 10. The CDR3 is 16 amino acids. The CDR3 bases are TGTGCCACCAGCCCGAGCGGGGAAGGGCACCAAGAGACCCAGTACTTC. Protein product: CATSPSGEGHQETQYF.

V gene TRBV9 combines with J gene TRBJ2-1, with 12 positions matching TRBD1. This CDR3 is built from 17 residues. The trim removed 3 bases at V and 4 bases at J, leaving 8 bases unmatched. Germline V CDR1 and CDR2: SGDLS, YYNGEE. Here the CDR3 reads CASSGRWDRGQYNEQFF. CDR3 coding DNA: TGTGCCAGCAGCGGTCGATGGGACAGGGGGCAGTACAATGAGCAGTTCTTC.

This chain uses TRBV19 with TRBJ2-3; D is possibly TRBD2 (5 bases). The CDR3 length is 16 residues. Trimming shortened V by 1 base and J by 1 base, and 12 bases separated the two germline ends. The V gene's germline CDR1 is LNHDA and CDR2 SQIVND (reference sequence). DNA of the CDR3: TGTGCCAGTAGTATAGGGAGAGGGTCGGGCACAGATACGCAGTATTTT. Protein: CASSIGRGSGTDTQYF. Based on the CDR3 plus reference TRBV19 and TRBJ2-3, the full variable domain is DGGITQSPKYLFRKEGQNVTLSCEQNLNHDAMYWYRQDPGQGLRLIYYSQIVNDFQKGDIAEGYSVSREKKESFPLTVTSAQKNPTAFYLCASSIGRGSGTDTQYFGPGTRLTVL.

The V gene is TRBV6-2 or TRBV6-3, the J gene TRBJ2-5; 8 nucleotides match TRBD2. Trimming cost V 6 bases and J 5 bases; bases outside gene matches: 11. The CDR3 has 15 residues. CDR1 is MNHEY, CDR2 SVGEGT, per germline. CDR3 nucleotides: TGTGCCAGCAGCCACGGGACTAGAGGCGGGGAGACCCAGTACTTC. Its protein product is CASSHGTRGGETQYF.

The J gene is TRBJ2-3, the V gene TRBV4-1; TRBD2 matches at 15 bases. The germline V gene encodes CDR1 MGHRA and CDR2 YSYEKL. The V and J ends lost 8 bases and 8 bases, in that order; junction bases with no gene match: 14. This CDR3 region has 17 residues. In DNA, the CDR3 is TGCGCCAGCCGCCCGGGACTAGCGGGAGGAAGAGGCGCTACGCAGTATTTT. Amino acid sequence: CASRPGLAGGRGATQYF.

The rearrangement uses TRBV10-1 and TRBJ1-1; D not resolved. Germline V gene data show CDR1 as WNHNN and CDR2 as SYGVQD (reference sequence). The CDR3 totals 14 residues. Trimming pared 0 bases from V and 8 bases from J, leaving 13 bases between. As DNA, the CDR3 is TGCGCCAGCAGTGAGTCCTCTAGGGCCCGAGAAGCTTTCTTT. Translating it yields CASSESSRAREAFF.

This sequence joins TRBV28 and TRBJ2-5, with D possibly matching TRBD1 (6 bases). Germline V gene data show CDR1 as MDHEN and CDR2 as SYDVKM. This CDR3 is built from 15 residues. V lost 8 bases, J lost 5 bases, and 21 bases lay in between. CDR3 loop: CASSTPDRLRETQYF. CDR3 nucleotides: TGTGCCAGCTCCACACCGGACAGACTTCGTGAGACCCAGTACTTC.

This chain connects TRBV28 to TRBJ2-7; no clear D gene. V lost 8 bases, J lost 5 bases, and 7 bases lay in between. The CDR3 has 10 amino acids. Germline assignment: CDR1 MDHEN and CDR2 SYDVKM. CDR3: CASRGDEQYF. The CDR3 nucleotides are TGTGCCAGCCGTGGGGACGAGCAGTACTTC.

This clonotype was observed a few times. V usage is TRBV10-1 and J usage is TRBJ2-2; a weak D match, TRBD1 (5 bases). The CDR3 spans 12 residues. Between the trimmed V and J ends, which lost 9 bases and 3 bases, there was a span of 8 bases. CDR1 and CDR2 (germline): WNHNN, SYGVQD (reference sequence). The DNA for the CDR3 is TGCGCCAGTGACAGTTACACCGGGGAGCTGTTTTTT. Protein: CASDSYTGELFF.

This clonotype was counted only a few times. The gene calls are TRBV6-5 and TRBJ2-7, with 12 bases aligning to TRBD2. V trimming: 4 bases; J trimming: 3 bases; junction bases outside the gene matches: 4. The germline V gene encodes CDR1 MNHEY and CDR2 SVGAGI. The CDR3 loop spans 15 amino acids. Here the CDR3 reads CASSSGTSGLYEQYF. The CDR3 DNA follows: TGTGCCAGCAGTTCCGGGACTAGCGGGCTCTACGAGCAGTACTTC.

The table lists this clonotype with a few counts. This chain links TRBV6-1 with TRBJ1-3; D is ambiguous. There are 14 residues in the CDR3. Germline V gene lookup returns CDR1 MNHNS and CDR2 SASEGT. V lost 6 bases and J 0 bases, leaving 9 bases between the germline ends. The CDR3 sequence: CASRAESSGNTIYF. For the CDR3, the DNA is TGTGCCAGCAGGGCTGAGAGCTCTGGAAACACCATATATTTT.

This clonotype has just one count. The CDR3 bases are TGTGCCAGCAGCCTGGGGGGTTCCTCCTACGAGCAGTACTTC. Translating gives CASSLGGSSYEQYF. This chain joins TRBV5-4 and TRBJ2-7, with D perhaps matching TRBD2 (6 bases). The CDR3 spans 14 residues. Trimming removed 4 bases at V and 0 bases at J, with 11 bases between. Germline V gene data show CDR1 as SGHNT and CDR2 as YYREEE (reference sequence).

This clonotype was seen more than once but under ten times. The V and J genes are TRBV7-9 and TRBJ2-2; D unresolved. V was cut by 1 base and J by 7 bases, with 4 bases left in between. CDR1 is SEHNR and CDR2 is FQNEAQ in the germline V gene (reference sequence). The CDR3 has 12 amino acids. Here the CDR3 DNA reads TGTGCCAGCAGCTTAGTGGACGGGGAGCTGTTTTTT. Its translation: CASSLVDGELFF.

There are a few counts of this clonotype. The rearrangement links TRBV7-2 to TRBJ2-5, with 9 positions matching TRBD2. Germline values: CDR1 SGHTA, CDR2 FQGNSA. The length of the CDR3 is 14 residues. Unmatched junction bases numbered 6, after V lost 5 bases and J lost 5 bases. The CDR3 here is CASSPQGLAETQYF. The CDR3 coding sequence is TGTGCCAGCAGCCCCCAGGGACTAGCTGAGACCCAGTACTTC.

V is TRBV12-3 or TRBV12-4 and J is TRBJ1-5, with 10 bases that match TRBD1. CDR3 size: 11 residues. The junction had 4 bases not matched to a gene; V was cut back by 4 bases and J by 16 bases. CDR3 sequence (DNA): TGTGCCAGCAGTTCCGGGACAGGGGAACATTTT. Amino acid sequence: CASSSGTGEHF.

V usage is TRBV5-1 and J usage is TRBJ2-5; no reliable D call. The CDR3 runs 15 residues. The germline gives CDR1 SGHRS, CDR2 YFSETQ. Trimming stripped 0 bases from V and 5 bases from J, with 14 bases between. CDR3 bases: TGCGCCAGCAGCTTGGTTCCACGAACAGATGAGACCCAGTACTTC. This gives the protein CASSLVPRTDETQYF.

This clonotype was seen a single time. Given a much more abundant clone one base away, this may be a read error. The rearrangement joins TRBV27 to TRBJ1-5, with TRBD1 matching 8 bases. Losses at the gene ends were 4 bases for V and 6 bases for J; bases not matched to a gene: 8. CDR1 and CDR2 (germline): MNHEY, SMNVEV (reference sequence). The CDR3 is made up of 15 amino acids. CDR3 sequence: CASSSGQVKSQPQHF. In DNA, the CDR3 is TGTGCCAGCAGTTCGGGACAGGTGAAAAGTCAGCCCCAGCATTTT.

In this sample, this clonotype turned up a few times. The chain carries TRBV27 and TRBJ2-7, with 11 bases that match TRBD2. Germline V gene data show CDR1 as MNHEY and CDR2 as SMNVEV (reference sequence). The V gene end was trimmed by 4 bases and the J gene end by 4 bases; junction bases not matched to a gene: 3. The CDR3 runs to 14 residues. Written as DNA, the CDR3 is TGTGCCAGCAGTTCTAGCGGGGGGCGGTACGAGCAGTACTTC. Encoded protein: CASSSSGGRYEQYF.

The CDR3 loop reads CAISELRVESTEAFF. In nucleotides, the CDR3 is TGTGCCATCAGTGAGCTCAGGGTGGAGAGCACTGAAGCTTTCTTT. The chain combines TRBV10-3 with TRBJ1-1; D perhaps matches TRBD1 (5 bases). Trimming pared 2 bases from V and 4 bases from J, leaving 14 bases between. The germline gives CDR1 ENHRY, CDR2 SYGVKD. This CDR3 has 15 amino acids.

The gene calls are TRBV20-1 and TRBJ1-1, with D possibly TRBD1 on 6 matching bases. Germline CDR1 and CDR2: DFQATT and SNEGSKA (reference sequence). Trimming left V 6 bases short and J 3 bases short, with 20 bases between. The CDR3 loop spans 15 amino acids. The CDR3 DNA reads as TGCAGTGCCCCCGAGGGGGGGAGAATCCACACTGAAGCTTTCTTT. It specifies CSAPEGGRIHTEAFF.

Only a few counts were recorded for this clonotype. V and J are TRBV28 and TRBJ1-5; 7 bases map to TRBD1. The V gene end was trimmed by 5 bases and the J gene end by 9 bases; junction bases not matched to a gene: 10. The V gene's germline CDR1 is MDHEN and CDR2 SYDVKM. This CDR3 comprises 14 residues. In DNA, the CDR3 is TGTGCCAGCAGTGGGGGACAGATTTCAGCGCCCCAGCATTTT. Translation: CASSGGQISAPQHF.

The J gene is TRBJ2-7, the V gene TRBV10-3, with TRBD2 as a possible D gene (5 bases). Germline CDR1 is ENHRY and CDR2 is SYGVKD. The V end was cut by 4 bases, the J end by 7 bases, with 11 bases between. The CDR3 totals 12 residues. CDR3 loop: CAISGGGREQYF. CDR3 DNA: TGTGCCATCAGTGGAGGAGGTCGGGAGCAGTACTTC.

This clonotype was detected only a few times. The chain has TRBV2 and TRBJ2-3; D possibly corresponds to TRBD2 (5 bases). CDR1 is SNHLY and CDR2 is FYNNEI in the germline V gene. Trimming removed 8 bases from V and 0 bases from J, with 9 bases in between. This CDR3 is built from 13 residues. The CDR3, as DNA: TGTGCCAGCGAAAGGGAGAGCACAGATACGCAGTATTTT. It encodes CASERESTDTQYF.

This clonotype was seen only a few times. The CDR3 here is CASRTTGGSYEQYF. In DNA form, the CDR3 reads TGTGCCAGCAGGACAACAGGGGGGTCCTACGAGCAGTACTTC. The chain uses TRBV2 and TRBJ2-7, with TRBD1 matching over 8 bases. The CDR3 contains 14 residues. Germline CDR1 reads SNHLY; CDR2 reads FYNNEI. V shed 6 bases and J 1 base; nucleotides not matched to a gene: 5. Drawing the rest from reference TRBV2 and TRBJ2-7, the complete variable domain is EPEVTQTPSHQVTQMGQEVILRCVPISNHLYFYWYRQILGQKVEFLVSFYNNEISEKSEIFDDQFSVERPDGSNFTLKIRSTKLEDSAMYFCASRTTGGSYEQYFGPGTRLTVT.

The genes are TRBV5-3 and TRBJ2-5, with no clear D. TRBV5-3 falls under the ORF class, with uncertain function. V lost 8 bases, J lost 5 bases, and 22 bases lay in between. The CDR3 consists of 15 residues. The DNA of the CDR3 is TGTGCCAGCAGGTCGGGTGCATGGGGTGGGGAGACCCAGTACTTC. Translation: CASRSGAWGGETQYF.

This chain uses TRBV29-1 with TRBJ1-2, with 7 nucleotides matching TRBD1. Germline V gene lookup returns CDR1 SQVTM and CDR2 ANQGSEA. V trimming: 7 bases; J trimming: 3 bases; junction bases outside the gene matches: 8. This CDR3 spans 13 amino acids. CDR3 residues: CSASTGTDYGYTF. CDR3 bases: TGCAGCGCCTCGACAGGGACCGACTATGGCTACACCTTC.

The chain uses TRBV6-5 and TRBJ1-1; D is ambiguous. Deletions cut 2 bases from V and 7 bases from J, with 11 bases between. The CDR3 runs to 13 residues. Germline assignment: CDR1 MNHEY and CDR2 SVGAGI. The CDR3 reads CASSYSSFVEAFF. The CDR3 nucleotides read TGTGCCAGCAGTTACAGTTCTTTTGTTGAAGCTTTCTTT.